These 17 T cell receptor beta chains came from one sample sequenced in a study of blood T cell repertoires in COVID-19. Only in-frame clones appear in the TCRdb table, and some are missing; sequencing was by immunoSEQ multiplex PCR. The sample shows around 250,000 clones, approximately 83% of them seen only once. Sequenced sample: PBMCs or T cells enriched from blood (not recorded which). The source is a woman aged 45-60 years who had recovered from COVID-19.

The gene calls are TRBV6-5 and TRBJ2-2; 13 bases fit TRBD2. Germline CDR1 MNHEY, CDR2 SVGAGI. J gave up 7 bases and V 5 bases, and 4 bases lay outside the gene matches. The CDR3 is 15 amino acids. CDR3 nucleotide sequence: TGTGCCAGCAGTACTAGCGGGAGGGCCCTCGGGGAGCTGTTTTTT. It yields the protein CASSTSGRALGELFF.

This chain connects TRBV28 to TRBJ1-4; TRBD1 aligns across 8 bases. The CDR3 loop spans 18 amino acids. V was clipped by 4 bases and J by 8 bases; unmatched bases: 18. Germline loops: CDR1 MDHEN, CDR2 SYDVKM. CDR3 sequence: CASSSNTAVGQGGEKLFF. The CDR3 DNA reads as TGTGCCAGCAGTTCCAATACCGCCGTCGGACAGGGAGGCGAAAAACTGTTTTTT.

Points on this clone: This sample also contains other DNA sequences that code for the same CDR3. The genes are TRBV28 and TRBJ1-4, with TRBD1 matching 10 bases. Germline trimming cut 4 bases from V and 5 bases from J; bases unmatched to any gene: 4. There are 15 residues in the CDR3. Germline V gene sequence: CDR1 MDHEN, CDR2 SYDVKM. CDR3 sequence (DNA): TGTGCCAGCAGTTCCCGACAGGGGGCGAATGAAAAACTGTTTTTT. Its translation is CASSSRQGANEKLFF.

This clone was seen more than once but under ten times. The rearrangement joins TRBV3-1 (or the pseudogene TRBV3-2) to TRBJ1-1; D is unresolved. The V gene lost 1 base and the J gene lost 3 bases, with 6 bases spanning the gap. This CDR3 is built from 13 residues. Germline CDR1 reads LGHDT; CDR2 reads YNNKEL (reference sequence). For the CDR3, the DNA is TGTGCCAGCAGCCAAGTTGCGGACACTGAAGCTTTCTTT. It translates to CASSQVADTEAFF.

V is TRBV5-4 and J is TRBJ2-1, with D possibly being TRBD2 (7 bases). The ends were cut back, 0 bases at V and 4 bases at J, with 14 bases in the middle. The CDR3 length is 16 residues. Germline assignment: CDR1 SGHNT and CDR2 YYREEE (reference sequence). The CDR3 loop reads CASSLGGASGYNEQFF. DNA of the CDR3: TGTGCCAGCAGCTTGGGGGGGGCTAGCGGATACAATGAGCAGTTCTTC.

This chain joins TRBV12-5 and TRBJ1-6; D is undetermined. The CDR3 length is 13 residues. Germline assignment: CDR1 LGHNT and CDR2 FRNRAP. The germline V and J ends were trimmed by 1 base and 5 bases, with 3 bases remaining between them. Here the CDR3 reads CASGLGHNSPLHF. The CDR3 nucleotides read TGTGCTAGTGGTTTGGGGCATAATTCACCCCTCCACTTT.

The chain links TRBV2 to TRBJ1-1; 9 bases agree with TRBD1. Per germline, CDR1 SNHLY and CDR2 FYNNEI. CDR3 size: 15 residues. The J segment lost 1 base and the V segment lost 5 bases, leaving 5 bases of the junction unmatched. The CDR3 spells CASSLWTGANTEAFF. The CDR3 DNA sequence: TGTGCCAGCAGTCTTTGGACAGGGGCGAACACTGAAGCTTTCTTT.

V is TRBV5-1 and J is TRBJ2-1; TRBD2 matches 7 bases. In germline, CDR1 is SGHRS, CDR2 YFSETQ. J was trimmed by 4 bases and V by 0 bases; bases with no gene match: 4. CDR3 length: 15 amino acids. The CDR3 nucleotides read TGCGCCAGCAGCTTGGTGGGGGAGGGTTACAATGAGCAGTTCTTC. It encodes CASSLVGEGYNEQFF. Together with reference TRBV5-1 and TRBJ2-1, the CDR3 gives the full variable domain: KAGVTQTPRYLIKTRGQQVTLSCSPISGHRSVSWYQQTPGQGLQFLFEYFSETQRNKGNFPGRFSGRQFSNSRSEMNVSTLELGDSALYLCASSLVGEGYNEQFFGPGTRLTVL.

A single count supports this clone. The chain uses TRBV3-1 (or the pseudogene TRBV3-2) and TRBJ1-1, with D uncertain. Germline loops: CDR1 LGHDT, CDR2 YNNKEL (reference sequence). The CDR3 runs to 13 residues. V shed 3 bases and J shed 5 bases, with 10 bases lying between them. The CDR3 bases are TGTGCCAGCAGCCACTTAGAGGGAACTGAAGCTTTCTTT. This codes for CASSHLEGTEAFF.

The V gene is TRBV28, the J gene TRBJ2-1, with 7 bases that match TRBD2. CDR3 length: 13 amino acids. The J segment lost 6 bases and the V segment lost 2 bases, leaving 1 base of the junction unmatched. Germline V gene lookup returns CDR1 MDHEN and CDR2 SYDVKM. The CDR3 region has the DNA TGTGCCAGCAGTTTACCTAGCGGCAATGAGCAGTTCTTC. Residues: CASSLPSGNEQFF.

The chain joins TRBV19 to TRBJ1-2; a weak D match, TRBD1 (5 bases). Looked up from germline, CDR1 is LNHDA and CDR2 is SQIVND (reference sequence). The CDR3 extends over 15 amino acids. V dropped 1 base and J dropped 7 bases, with 16 bases sitting between them. The CDR3 loop is CASSIVGGAPTGYTF. In DNA form, the CDR3 reads TGTGCCAGTAGTATAGTCGGGGGAGCTCCTACTGGCTACACCTTC. Together with reference TRBV19 and TRBJ1-2, the CDR3 gives the full variable domain: DGGITQSPKYLFRKEGQNVTLSCEQNLNHDAMYWYRQDPGQGLRLIYYSQIVNDFQKGDIAEGYSVSREKKESFPLTVTSAQKNPTAFYLCASSIVGGAPTGYTFGSGTRLTVV.

The chain joins TRBV5-5 to TRBJ1-4; 9 nucleotides align to TRBD1. After removal of 3 bases from V and 7 bases from J, the junction contained 4 bases not matched to a gene. The CDR3 covers 14 residues. Germline V gene data show CDR1 as SGHKS and CDR2 as YYEKEE (reference sequence). The CDR3 DNA reads TGTGCCAGCAGCTACAGGGGGCGTAGTGAAAAACTGTTTTTT. Its translation is CASSYRGRSEKLFF.

The table lists this clone with a count of one. CDR3 coding DNA: TGTGCCAGCAGCTTACGAGGACTGCAACAAGAGACCCAGTACTTC. Translation: CASSLRGLQQETQYF. This chain links TRBV7-2 with TRBJ2-5, with a possible D match to TRBD2 (5 bases). Germline values: CDR1 SGHTA, CDR2 FQGNSA. The CDR3 loop spans 15 amino acids. V shed 2 bases and J shed 2 bases, with 12 bases lying between them.

The rearrangement joins TRBV7-9 to TRBJ1-5, with 10 positions matching TRBD1. This CDR3 region has 18 residues. The germline V gene encodes CDR1 SEHNR and CDR2 FQNEAQ (reference sequence). V trimming: 5 bases; J trimming: 1 base; junction bases outside the gene matches: 11. CDR3: CASSLYTPGQGSNQPQHF. CDR3 DNA sequence: TGTGCCAGCAGCCTCTATACCCCGGGACAGGGGAGCAATCAGCCCCAGCATTTT.

A single count supports this clone. The chain carries TRBV20-1 and TRBJ2-7; D remains unclear. V lost 5 bases and J lost 1, with 6 bases in between. The CDR3 loop spans 11 amino acids. Germline V gene sequence: CDR1 DFQATT, CDR2 SNEGSKA (reference sequence). In DNA form, the CDR3 reads TGCAGTGCTCTTGTGTCCTACGAGCAGTACTTC. This codes for CSALVSYEQYF.

This clone was observed once. The chain combines TRBV5-6 with TRBJ2-7; perhaps TRBD1 as D (6 bases). V was trimmed by 1 base and J by 10 bases, leaving 12 bases between them. The CDR3 is 12 amino acids. The germline V gene has CDR1 SGHDT and CDR2 YYEEEE. This chain's CDR3 is CASSLSDRFQYF. CDR3 DNA sequence: TGTGCCAGCAGCTTGAGCGACAGGTTTCAGTACTTC.

V usage is TRBV19 and J usage is TRBJ2-7; 7 nucleotides agree with TRBD1. V was clipped by 3 bases and J by 3 bases; unmatched bases: 8. The CDR3 is made up of 15 amino acids. Germline values: CDR1 LNHDA, CDR2 SQIVND (reference sequence). This CDR3 is CASSISGGPLYEQYF. The CDR3 DNA follows: TGTGCCAGTAGTATTTCAGGGGGACCACTCTACGAGCAGTACTTC.